Listed here are 17 T cell receptor beta chains from one sample, sequenced in a study of technical replicates of blood from a handful of donors. Data came from immunoSEQ multiplex PCR; TCRdb stores just in-frame clones and leaves some out. The table lists tens of thousands of clones, under 97% of them singletons, with more than 0.35% in the top ten. Sequenced sample: T cells isolated from PBMCs. The receptors stem from a human donor in good health.

The chain combines TRBV7-9 with TRBJ2-1; TRBD1 aligns across 7 bases. The germline CDR1 and CDR2 sequences are SEHNR and FQNEAQ (reference sequence). V was pared by 4 bases and J by 7 bases, with 10 bases of the junction left unmatched. This CDR3 region has 15 residues. CDR3 in amino acids: CASSSTGTSRNEQFF. The CDR3 nucleotides are TGTGCCAGCAGCTCGACAGGGACGAGTAGGAATGAGCAGTTCTTC.

Only one count was recorded for this clone. The chain uses TRBV27 and TRBJ1-5, with a weak D call TRBD1 (5 bases). V was clipped by 0 bases and J by 4 bases, with 13 bases between them. The CDR3 runs 16 residues. The germline gives CDR1 MNHEY, CDR2 SMNVEV (reference sequence). Here the CDR3 reads CASSLSGQLSNQPQHF. The CDR3 nucleotides are TGTGCCAGCAGTTTATCCGGACAACTTTCTAATCAGCCCCAGCATTTT.

J is TRBJ1-2 and V is TRBV7-2; D possibly corresponds to TRBD1 (5 bases). V was pared by 5 bases and J by 3 bases, with 13 bases between. The CDR3 extends over 14 amino acids. Germline loops: CDR1 SGHTA, CDR2 FQGNSA. CDR3 bases: TGTGCCAGCAGCCATACGACAGACTACTATGGCTACACCTTC. This sequence encodes CASSHTTDYYGYTF.

The V call is TRBV30, the J call TRBJ1-1; D uncertain. V shed 3 bases and J shed 1 base, with 6 bases lying between them. This CDR3 has 12 residues. CDR1 is GTSNPN, CDR2 SVGIG, per germline (reference sequence). CDR3 in amino acids: CAWSYQNTEAFF. CDR3 coding DNA: TGTGCCTGGAGCTACCAGAACACTGAAGCTTTCTTT.

The chain couples TRBV7-9 to TRBJ2-5, with TRBD2 identical over 7 bases. The CDR3 is made up of 16 amino acids. Trimming at V came to 1 base and at J to 4 bases, leaving 9 bases not matched to a gene. The germline CDR1 and CDR2 sequences are SEHNR and FQNEAQ (reference sequence). CDR3 sequence (DNA): TGTGCCAGCAGCTTAGATACAGCGGGAATACGAGAGACCCAGTACTTC. This codes for CASSLDTAGIRETQYF.

This clone showed up just once. V is TRBV27 and J is TRBJ1-1; TRBD1 aligns across 8 bases. The CDR3 covers 18 residues. With V trimmed by 6 bases and J by 0 bases, 15 bases remained unmatched. Germline CDR1 MNHEY, CDR2 SMNVEV (reference sequence). The chain's CDR3 is CASSRRDRSPMVNTEAFF. DNA for the CDR3: TGTGCCAGCAGCCGCCGGGACAGGAGTCCGATGGTGAACACTGAAGCTTTCTTT.

This chain joins TRBV6-6 and TRBJ1-2; TRBD1 matches 9 bases. The CDR3 is made up of 16 amino acids. After removal of 8 bases from V and 0 bases from J, the junction contained 10 bases not matched to a gene. CDR1 is MNHNY and CDR2 is SVGAGI in the germline V gene (reference sequence). The CDR3 spells CASDHRGRKANYGYTF. The CDR3 bases are TGTGCCAGCGATCACAGGGGGCGTAAGGCTAACTATGGCTACACCTTC.

The V and J genes are TRBV19 and TRBJ2-1; D might be TRBD2 (6 bases). The CDR3 has 15 residues. In germline, CDR1 is LNHDA, CDR2 SQIVND (reference sequence). Between the trimmed V and J ends, which lost 3 bases and 2 bases, there was a span of 11 bases. The CDR3 DNA reads as TGTGCCAGTAGTATTATAGCGGCACCCTACAATGAGCAGTTCTTC. Amino acids: CASSIIAAPYNEQFF.

V usage is TRBV2 and J usage is TRBJ2-7, with D possibly matching TRBD2 (7 bases). V was cut by 8 bases and J by 2 bases, with 10 bases left in between. Germline V CDR1 and CDR2: SNHLY, FYNNEI. This CDR3 has 12 amino acids. The CDR3 DNA reads TGTGCCAGCCTGGGGGGGCCCTACGAGCAGTACTTC. Translation gives CASLGGPYEQYF.

The chain uses TRBV10-1 and TRBJ2-1; 10 bases map to TRBD2. The CDR3 consists of 14 residues. Trimming removed 8 bases from V and 4 bases from J; junction bases left unmatched: 5. The V gene's germline CDR1 is WNHNN and CDR2 SYGVQD (reference sequence). The CDR3 DNA reads TGCGCCAGCGGTGGGACTAGCGCATACAATGAGCAGTTCTTC. Residues: CASGGTSAYNEQFF.

The chain recombines TRBV10-3 with TRBJ2-1; no reliable D call. This CDR3 region has 13 residues. Trimming stripped 6 bases from V and 5 bases from J, with 11 bases between. Germline CDR1 reads ENHRY; CDR2 reads SYGVKD. CDR3 protein: CAIRAVGNNEQFF. In DNA, the CDR3 is TGTGCCATCAGGGCGGTCGGCAACAATGAGCAGTTCTTC.

V usage is TRBV7-8 and J usage is TRBJ2-5; 7 bases map to TRBD1. The CDR3 has 14 amino acids. Germline V CDR1 and CDR2: SGHVS, FQNEAQ. V was pared by 5 bases and J by 9 bases, with 12 bases of the junction left unmatched. Written as DNA, the CDR3 is TGTGCCAGCAGCACGGCCGGGACAGCCGGGGCCCAGTACTTC. This codes for CASSTAGTAGAQYF.

This chain links TRBV7-3 with TRBJ1-1; D perhaps matches TRBD1 (6 bases). Germline CDR1 SGHTA, CDR2 FQGTGA. The CDR3 has 14 residues. The V end was cut by 7 bases, the J end by 7 bases, with 19 bases between. The CDR3 loop is CASTYRDKGHEAFF. The CDR3 DNA reads TGTGCCAGCACCTACCGGGACAAAGGGCATGAAGCTTTCTTT.

The J gene is TRBJ1-5, the V gene TRBV4-1, with unresolved D. Germline assignment: CDR1 MGHRA and CDR2 YSYEKL. This CDR3 spans 14 amino acids. Trimming cost V 1 base and J 3 bases, with 7 bases left between them. The CDR3 nucleotides are TGCGCCAGCAGCCAAGGCCAGAACAATCAGCCCCAGCATTTT. It yields the protein CASSQGQNNQPQHF.

The chain combines TRBV5-4 with TRBJ2-7; D might be TRBD2 (5 bases). The CDR3 has 13 residues. CDR1 and CDR2 from the germline V gene are SGHNT and YYREEE (reference sequence). Between the trimmed V and J ends, which lost 2 bases and 7 bases, there was a span of 13 bases. CDR3 DNA sequence: TGTGCCAGCAGCTTCGCGGGTAGCTTTGAGCAGTACTTC. Its translation is CASSFAGSFEQYF. The complete variable domain, with remaining parts taken from reference TRBV5-4 and TRBJ2-7, reads ETGVTQSPTHLIKTRGQQVTLRCSSQSGHNTVSWYQQALGQGPQFIFQYYREEENGRGNFPPRFSGLQFPNYSSELNVNALELDDSALYLCASSFAGSFEQYFGPGTRLTVT.

The J gene is TRBJ1-1, the V gene TRBV11-3; 8 bases line up with TRBD1. This CDR3 is 13 amino acids long. From germline, CDR1 is SGHNT and CDR2 YENEEA. Losses at the gene ends were 6 bases for V and 4 bases for J; bases not matched to a gene: 4. CDR3 sequence (DNA): TGTGCCAGCAGTACTGACAGGGGCACTGAAGCTTTCTTT. It yields the protein CASSTDRGTEAFF.

J is TRBJ1-5 and V is TRBV28, with D perhaps matching TRBD1 (6 bases). CDR1 is MDHEN, CDR2 SYDVKM, per germline. This CDR3 region has 17 residues. V was pared by 4 bases and J by 2 bases, with 18 bases between. The CDR3 loop reads CASSSPGGRMGNQPQHF. The CDR3 DNA is TGTGCCAGCAGTTCACCCGGGGGGCGCATGGGCAATCAGCCCCAGCATTTT.